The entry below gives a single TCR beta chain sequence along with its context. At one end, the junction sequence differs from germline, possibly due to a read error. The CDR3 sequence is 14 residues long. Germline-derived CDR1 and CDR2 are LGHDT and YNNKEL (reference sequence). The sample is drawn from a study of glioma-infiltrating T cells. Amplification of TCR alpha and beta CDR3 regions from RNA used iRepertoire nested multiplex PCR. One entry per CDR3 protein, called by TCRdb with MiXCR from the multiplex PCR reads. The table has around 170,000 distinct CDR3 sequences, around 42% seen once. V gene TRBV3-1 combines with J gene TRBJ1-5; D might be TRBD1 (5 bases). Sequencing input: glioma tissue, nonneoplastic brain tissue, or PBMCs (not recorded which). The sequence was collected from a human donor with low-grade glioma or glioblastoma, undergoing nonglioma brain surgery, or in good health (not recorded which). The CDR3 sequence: CASSPGRRNQTQHF. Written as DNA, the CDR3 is TGTGCCAGCAGTCCAGGGAGACGCAATCAGACCCAGCATTTT.